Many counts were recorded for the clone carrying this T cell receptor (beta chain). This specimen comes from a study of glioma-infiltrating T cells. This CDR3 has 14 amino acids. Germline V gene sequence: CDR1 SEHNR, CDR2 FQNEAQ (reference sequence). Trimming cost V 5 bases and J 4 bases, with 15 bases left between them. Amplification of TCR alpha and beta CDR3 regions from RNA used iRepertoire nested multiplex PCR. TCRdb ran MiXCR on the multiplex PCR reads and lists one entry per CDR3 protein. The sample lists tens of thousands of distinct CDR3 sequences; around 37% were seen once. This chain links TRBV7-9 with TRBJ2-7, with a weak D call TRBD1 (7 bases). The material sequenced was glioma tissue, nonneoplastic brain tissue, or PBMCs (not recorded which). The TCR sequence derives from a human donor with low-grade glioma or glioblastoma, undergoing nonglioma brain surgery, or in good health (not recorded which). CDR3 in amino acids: CASSRRGREYEQYF. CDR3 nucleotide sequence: TGTGCCAGCAGCCGGAGGGGGCGCGAATACGAGCAGTACTTC.